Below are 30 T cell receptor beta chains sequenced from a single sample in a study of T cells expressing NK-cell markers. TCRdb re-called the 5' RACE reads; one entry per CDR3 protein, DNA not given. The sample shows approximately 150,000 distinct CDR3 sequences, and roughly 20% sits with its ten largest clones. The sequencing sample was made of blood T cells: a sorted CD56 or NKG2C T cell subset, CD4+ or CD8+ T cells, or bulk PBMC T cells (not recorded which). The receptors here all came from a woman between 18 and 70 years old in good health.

The CDR3 reads CSVESGVQGVPGEQFF. The chain employs TRBV29-1 and TRBJ2-1; TCRdb's assignment of TRBD1 cannot be checked, as there is no DNA. The V gene's germline CDR1 is SQVTM and CDR2 ANQGSEA. CDR3 length equals 16 residues.

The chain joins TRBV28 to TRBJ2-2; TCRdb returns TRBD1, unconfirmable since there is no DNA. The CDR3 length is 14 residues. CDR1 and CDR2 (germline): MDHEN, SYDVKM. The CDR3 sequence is CASSLSYRGGELFF.

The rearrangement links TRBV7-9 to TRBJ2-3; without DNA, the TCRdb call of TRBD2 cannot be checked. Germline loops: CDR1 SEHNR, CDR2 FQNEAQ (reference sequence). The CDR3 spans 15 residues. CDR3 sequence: CATASGGGTTDTQYF.

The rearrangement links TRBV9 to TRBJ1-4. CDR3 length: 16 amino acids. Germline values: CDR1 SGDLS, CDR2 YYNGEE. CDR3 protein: CASSVGPGTTNEKLFF.

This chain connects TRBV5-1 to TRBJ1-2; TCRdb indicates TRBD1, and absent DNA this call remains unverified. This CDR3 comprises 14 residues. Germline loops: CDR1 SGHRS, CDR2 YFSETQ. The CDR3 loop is CASSGGQAGYGYTF.

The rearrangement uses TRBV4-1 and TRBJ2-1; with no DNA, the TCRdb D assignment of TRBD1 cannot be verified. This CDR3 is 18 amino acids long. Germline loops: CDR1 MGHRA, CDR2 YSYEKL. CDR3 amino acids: CASSQRDSSFSSYNEQFF.

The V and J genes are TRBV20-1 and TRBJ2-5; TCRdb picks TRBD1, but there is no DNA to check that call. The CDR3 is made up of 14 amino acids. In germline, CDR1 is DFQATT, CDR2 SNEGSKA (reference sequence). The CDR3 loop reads CSALTGSRQETQYF.

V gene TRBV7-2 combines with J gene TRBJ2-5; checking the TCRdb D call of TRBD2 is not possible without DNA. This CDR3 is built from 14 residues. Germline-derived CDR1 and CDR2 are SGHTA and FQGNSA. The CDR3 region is CASSYRGGQETQYF.

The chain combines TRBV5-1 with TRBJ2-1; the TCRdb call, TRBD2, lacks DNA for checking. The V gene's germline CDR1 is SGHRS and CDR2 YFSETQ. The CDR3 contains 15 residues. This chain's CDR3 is CASRQGTSGDNEQFF.

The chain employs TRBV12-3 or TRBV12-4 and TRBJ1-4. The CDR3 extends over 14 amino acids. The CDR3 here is CASLQAGPNGRRFF.

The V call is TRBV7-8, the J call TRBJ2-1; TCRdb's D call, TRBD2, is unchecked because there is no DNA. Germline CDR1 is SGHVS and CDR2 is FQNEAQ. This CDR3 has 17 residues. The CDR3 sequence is CASSSRVAGSSYNEQFF.

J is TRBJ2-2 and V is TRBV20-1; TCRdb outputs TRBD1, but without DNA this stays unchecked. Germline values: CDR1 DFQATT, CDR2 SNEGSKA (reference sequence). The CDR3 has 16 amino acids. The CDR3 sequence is CSAVVLSGISPGELFF.

The CDR3 loop reads CASSLDRGREKLFF. This rearrangement joins TRBV28 to TRBJ1-4; the D call from TCRdb, TRBD1, cannot be confirmed without DNA. The length of the CDR3 is 14 residues. Germline lookup yields CDR1 MDHEN and CDR2 SYDVKM.

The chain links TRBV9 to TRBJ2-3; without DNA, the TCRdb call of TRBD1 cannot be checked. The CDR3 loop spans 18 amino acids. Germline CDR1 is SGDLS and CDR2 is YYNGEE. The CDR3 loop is CASSPGSLVGGHTDTQYF.

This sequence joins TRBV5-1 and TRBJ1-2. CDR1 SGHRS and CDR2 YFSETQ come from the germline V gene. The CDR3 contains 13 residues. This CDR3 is CASSLEIGNGYTF.

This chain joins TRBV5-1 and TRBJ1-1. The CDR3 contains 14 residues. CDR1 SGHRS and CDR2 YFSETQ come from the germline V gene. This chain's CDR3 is CASGTGTSDTEAFF.

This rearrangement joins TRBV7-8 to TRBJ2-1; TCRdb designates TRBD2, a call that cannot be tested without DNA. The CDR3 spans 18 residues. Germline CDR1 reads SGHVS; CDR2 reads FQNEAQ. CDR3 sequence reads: CASSSPGTSVIGYNEQFF.

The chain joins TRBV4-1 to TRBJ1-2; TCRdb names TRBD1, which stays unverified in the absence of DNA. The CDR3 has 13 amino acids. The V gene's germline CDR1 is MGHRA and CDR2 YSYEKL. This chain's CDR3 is CASSQVQGDGYTF.

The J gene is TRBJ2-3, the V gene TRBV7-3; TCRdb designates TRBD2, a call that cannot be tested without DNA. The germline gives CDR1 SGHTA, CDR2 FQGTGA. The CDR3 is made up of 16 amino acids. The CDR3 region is CASSLNPGPSGDTQYF.

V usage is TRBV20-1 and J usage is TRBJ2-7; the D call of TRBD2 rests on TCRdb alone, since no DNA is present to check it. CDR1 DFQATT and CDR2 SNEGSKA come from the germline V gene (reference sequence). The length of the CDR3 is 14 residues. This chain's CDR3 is CSVTGTSEAYEQYF.

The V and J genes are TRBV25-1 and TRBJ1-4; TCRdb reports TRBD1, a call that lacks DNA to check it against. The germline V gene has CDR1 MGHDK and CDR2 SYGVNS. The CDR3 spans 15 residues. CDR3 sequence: CASSPGGQTNEKLFF.

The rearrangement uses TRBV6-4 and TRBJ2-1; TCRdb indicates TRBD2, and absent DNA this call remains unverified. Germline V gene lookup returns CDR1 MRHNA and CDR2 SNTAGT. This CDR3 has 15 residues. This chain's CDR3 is CASSDKSGGLNEQFF.

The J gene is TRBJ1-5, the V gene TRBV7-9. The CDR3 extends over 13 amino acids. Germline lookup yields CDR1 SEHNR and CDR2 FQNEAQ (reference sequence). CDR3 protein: CASSLEVGQPQHF.

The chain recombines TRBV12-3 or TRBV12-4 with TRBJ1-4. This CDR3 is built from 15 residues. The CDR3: CASSSDGATNEKLFF.

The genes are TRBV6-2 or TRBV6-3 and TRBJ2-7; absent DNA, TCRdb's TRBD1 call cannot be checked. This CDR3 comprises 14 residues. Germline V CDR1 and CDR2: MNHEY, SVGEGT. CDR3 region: CASSYDGPGYEQYF.

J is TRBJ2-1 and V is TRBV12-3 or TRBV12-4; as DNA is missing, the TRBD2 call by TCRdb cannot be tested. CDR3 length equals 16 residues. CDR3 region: CASSFGIAGGHNEQFF.

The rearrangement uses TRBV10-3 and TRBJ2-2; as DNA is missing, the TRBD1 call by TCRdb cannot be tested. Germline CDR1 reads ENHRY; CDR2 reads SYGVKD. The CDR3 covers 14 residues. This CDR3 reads CAIKTGGDTGELFF.

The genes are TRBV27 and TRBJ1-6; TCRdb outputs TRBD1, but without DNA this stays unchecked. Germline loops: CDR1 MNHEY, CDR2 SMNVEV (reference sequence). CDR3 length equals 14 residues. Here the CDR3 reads CASSFVGQNSPLHF.

CDR3 sequence: CASSSLQGRGETQYF. The V and J genes are TRBV5-1 and TRBJ2-5; no DNA is available, so the TRBD1 call from TCRdb remains unchecked. This CDR3 region has 15 residues. Per germline, CDR1 SGHRS and CDR2 YFSETQ. Drawing the rest from reference TRBV5-1 and TRBJ2-5, the complete variable domain is KAGVTQTPRYLIKTRGQQVTLSCSPISGHRSVSWYQQTPGQGLQFLFEYFSETQRNKGNFPGRFSGRQFSNSRSEMNVSTLELGDSALYLCASSSLQGRGETQYFGPGTRLLVL.

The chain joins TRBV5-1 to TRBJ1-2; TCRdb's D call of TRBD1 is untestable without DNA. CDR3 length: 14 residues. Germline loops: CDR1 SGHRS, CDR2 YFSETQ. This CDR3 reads CASSSRQDLYGYTF.